This T cell receptor (beta chain) was recorded in a study of OX40 agonist ivuxolimab in advanced cancers. TCRdb's table, derived via immunoSEQ multiplex PCR, lists solely in-frame clones and lacks some. The table lists about 66,000 clones, roughly 87% of them singletons. The sequenced sample was CD4+ or CD8+ T cells sorted from blood, obtained in a trial of the OX40 agonist ivuxolimab. The receptor was isolated from an adult with an advanced solid tumor such as melanoma, head and neck, liver or kidney cancer.

CDR3 coding DNA: TGTGCCAGCTCACCACCCGGGGCTGGAAACACCATATATTTT. It translates to CASSPPGAGNTIYF. This sequence joins TRBV18 and TRBJ1-3; D uncertain. Trimming cost V 0 bases and J 2 bases, with 5 bases left between them. Germline assignment: CDR1 KGHSH and CDR2 LQKENI. The CDR3 totals 14 residues.